This TCR beta chain was recorded in a study of cytomegalovirus exposure and HLA in healthy donors. At the level of the study: Samples from HLA-typed donors yielded 65 million to 90 million unique TCRs in an early data release. Study results and caveats: In a later analysis, CMV-associated beta chains were mostly HLA-associated, it appeared.

PCR primers comprised 60 Vbeta and 13 Jbeta primers. Measured with immunoSEQ multiplex PCR; TCRdb has only the in-frame clones, and not every one. The table lists some 160,000 clones, just under 70% of them singletons. Comments on this clone: The antigen remains undetermined.

Trimming removed 3 bases at V and 0 bases at J, with 12 bases between. The CDR3 spans 15 residues. Germline values: CDR1 SGHRS, CDR2 YFSETQ. The source material was PBMCs. V usage is TRBV5-1 and J usage is TRBJ1-1; a weak D match, TRBD1 (5 bases). The clonotype was recovered from a man aged 55 to 70 in good health and CMV-seronegative. CDR3 coding DNA: TGCGCCAGCAGCTCCCTTGACAGTTTGAACACTGAAGCTTTCTTT. Translated, it gives CASSSLDSLNTEAFF. The variable domain in full, with the rest retrieved from reference TRBV5-1 and TRBJ1-1, is KAGVTQTPRYLIKTRGQQVTLSCSPISGHRSVSWYQQTPGQGLQFLFEYFSETQRNKGNFPGRFSGRQFSNSRSEMNVSTLELGDSALYLCASSSLDSLNTEAFFGQGTRLTVV.